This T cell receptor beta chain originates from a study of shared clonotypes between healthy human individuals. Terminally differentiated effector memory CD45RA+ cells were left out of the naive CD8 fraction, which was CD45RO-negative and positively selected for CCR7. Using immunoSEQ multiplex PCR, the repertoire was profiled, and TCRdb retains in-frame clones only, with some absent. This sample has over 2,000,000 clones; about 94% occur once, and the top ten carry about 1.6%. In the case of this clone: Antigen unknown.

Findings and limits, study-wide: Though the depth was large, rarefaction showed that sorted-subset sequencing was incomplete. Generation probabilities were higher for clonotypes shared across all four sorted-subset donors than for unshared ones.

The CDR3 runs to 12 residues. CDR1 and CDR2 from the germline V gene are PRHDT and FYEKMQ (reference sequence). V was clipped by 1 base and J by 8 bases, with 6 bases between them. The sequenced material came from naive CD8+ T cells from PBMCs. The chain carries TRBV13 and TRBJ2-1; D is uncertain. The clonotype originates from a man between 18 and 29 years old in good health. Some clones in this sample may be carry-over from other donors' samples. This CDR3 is CASSLVVDEQFF. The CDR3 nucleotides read TGTGCCAGCAGCTTAGTAGTCGATGAGCAGTTCTTC.